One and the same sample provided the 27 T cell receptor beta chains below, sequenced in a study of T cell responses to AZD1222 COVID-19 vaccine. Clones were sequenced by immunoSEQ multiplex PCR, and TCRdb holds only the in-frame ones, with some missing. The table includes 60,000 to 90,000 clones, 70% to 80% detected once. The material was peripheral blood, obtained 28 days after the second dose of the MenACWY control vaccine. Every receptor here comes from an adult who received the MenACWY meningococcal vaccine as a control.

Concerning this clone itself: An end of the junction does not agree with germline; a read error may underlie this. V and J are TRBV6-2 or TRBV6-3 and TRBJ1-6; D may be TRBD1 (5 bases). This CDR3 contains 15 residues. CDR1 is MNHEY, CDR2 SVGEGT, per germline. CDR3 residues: CASSYLDIEGLPLHF. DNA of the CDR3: TGTGCCAGCAGCTACTTGGACATTGAGGGACTACCCCTCCACTTT.

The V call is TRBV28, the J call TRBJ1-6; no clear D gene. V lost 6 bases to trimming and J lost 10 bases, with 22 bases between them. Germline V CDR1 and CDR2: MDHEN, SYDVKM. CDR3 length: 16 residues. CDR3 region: CASRPSGLLNGSPLHF. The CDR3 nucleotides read TGTGCCAGCAGACCTAGCGGCCTCCTAAACGGGTCACCCCTCCACTTT. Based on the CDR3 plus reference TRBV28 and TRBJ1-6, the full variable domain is DVKVTQSSRYLVKRTGEKVFLECVQDMDHENMFWYRQDPGLGLRLIYFSYDVKMKEKGDIPEGYSVSREKKERFSLILESASTNQTSMYLCASRPSGLLNGSPLHFGNGTRLTVT.

In DNA form, the CDR3 reads TGTGCCACCACTTTGTACCAAGAGACCCAGTACTTC. It yields the protein CATTLYQETQYF. The chain has TRBV6-5 and TRBJ2-5; D remains unclear. The CDR3 extends over 12 amino acids. Germline assignment: CDR1 MNHEY and CDR2 SVGAGI. V lost 10 bases, J lost 0 bases, and 9 bases lay in between.

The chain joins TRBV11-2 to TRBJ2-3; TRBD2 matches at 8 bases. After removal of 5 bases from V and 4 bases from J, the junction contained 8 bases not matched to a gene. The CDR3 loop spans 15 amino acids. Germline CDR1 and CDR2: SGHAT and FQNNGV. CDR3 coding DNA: TGTGCCAGCAGCCCCACCGGGACTAGTTCAGATACGCAGTATTTT. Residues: CASSPTGTSSDTQYF. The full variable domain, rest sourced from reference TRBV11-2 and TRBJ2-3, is EAGVAQSPRYKIIEKRQSVAFWCNPISGHATLYWYQQILGQGPKLLIQFQNNGVVDDSQLPKDRFSAERLKGVDSTLKIQPAKLEDSAVYLCASSPTGTSSDTQYFGPGTRLTVL.

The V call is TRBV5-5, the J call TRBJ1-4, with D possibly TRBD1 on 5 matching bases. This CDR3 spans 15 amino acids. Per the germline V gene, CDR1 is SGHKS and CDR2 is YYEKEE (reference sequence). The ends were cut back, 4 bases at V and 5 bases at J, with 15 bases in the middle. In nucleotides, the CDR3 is TGTGCCAGCAGCCCGCCGGGGACGATGAATGAAAAACTGTTTTTT. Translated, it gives CASSPPGTMNEKLFF. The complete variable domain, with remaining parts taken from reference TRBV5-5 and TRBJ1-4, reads DAGVTQSPTHLIKTRGQQVTLRCSPISGHKSVSWYQQVLGQGPQFIFQYYEKEERGRGNFPDRFSARQFPNYSSELNVNALLLGDSALYLCASSPPGTMNEKLFFGSGTQLSVL.

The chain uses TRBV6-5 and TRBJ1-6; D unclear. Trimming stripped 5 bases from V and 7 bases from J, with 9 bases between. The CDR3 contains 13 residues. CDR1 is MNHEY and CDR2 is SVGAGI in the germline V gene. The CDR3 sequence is CASSLTLNSPLHF. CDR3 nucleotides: TGTGCCAGCAGTCTAACCTTAAATTCACCCCTCCACTTT.

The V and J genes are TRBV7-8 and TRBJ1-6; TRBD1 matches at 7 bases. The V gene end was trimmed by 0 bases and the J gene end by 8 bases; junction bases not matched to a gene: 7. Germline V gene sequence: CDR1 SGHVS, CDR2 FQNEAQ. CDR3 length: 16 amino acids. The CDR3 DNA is TGTGCCAGCAGCTTAGCCGACAGGGAGGAGGATTCACCCCTCCACTTT. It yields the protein CASSLADREEDSPLHF. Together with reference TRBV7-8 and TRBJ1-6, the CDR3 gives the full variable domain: GAGVSQSPRYKVAKRGQDVALRCDPISGHVSLFWYQQALGQGPEFLTYFQNEAQLDKSGLPSDRFFAERPEGSVSTLKIQRTQQEDSAVYLCASSLADREEDSPLHFGNGTRLTVT.

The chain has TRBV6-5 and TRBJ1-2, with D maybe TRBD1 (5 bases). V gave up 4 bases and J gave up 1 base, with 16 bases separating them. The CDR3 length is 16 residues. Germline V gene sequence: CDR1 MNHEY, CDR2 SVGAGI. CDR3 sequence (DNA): TGTGCCAGCAGTTTTGGGACGTCTGGTGTTAACTATGGCTACACCTTC. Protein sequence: CASSFGTSGVNYGYTF.

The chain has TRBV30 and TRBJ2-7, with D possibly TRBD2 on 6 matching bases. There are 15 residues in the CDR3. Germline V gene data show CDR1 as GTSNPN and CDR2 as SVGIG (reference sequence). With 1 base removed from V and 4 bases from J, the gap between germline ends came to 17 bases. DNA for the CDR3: TGTGCCTGGAGTGGAAGACTAGGGTCAAAATACGAGCAGTACTTC. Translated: CAWSGRLGSKYEQYF.

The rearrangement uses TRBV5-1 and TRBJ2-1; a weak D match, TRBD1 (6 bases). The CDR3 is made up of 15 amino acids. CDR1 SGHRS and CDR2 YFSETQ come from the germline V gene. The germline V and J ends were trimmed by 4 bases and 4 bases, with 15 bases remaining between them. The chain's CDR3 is CASSPRADRYNEQFF. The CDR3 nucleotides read TGCGCCAGCAGCCCCCGGGCCGACAGGTACAATGAGCAGTTCTTC. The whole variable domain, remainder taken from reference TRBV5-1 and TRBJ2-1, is KAGVTQTPRYLIKTRGQQVTLSCSPISGHRSVSWYQQTPGQGLQFLFEYFSETQRNKGNFPGRFSGRQFSNSRSEMNVSTLELGDSALYLCASSPRADRYNEQFFGPGTRLTVL.

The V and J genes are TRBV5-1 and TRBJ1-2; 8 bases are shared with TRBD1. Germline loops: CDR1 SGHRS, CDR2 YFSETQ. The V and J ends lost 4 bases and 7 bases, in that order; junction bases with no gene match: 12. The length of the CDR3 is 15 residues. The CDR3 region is CASSTGQGPLGGYTF. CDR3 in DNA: TGCGCCAGCAGCACCGGACAGGGACCGTTAGGTGGCTACACCTTC. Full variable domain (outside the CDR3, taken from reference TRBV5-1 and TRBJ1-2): KAGVTQTPRYLIKTRGQQVTLSCSPISGHRSVSWYQQTPGQGLQFLFEYFSETQRNKGNFPGRFSGRQFSNSRSEMNVSTLELGDSALYLCASSTGQGPLGGYTFGSGTRLTVV.

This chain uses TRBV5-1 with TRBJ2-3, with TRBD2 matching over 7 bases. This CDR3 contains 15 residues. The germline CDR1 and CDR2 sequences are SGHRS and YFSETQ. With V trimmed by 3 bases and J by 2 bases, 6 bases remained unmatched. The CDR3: CASSSTGGTTDTQYF. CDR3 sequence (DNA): TGCGCCAGCAGCTCCACGGGGGGTACCACAGATACGCAGTATTTT. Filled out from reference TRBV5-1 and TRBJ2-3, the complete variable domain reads KAGVTQTPRYLIKTRGQQVTLSCSPISGHRSVSWYQQTPGQGLQFLFEYFSETQRNKGNFPGRFSGRQFSNSRSEMNVSTLELGDSALYLCASSSTGGTTDTQYFGPGTRLTVL.

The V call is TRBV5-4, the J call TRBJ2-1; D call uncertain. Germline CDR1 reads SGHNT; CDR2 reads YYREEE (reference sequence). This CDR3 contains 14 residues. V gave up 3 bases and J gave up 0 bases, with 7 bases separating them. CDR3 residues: CASSSPDSYNEQFF. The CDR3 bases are TGTGCCAGCAGCTCCCCAGACTCCTACAATGAGCAGTTCTTC.

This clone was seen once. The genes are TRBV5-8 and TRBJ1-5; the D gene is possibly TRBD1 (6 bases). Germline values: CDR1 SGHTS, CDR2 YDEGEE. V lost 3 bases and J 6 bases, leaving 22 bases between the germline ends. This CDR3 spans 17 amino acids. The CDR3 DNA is TGTGCCAGCAGCTCTACAGGGACGTCCGGGTTCAGTCAGCCCCAGCATTTT. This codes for CASSSTGTSGFSQPQHF.

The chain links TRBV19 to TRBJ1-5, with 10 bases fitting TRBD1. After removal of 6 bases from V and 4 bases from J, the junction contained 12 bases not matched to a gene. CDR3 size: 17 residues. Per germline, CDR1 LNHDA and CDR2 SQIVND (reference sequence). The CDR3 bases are TGTGCCAGTAGCAGCGGGACAGGGGTCCTAGGGAATCAGCCCCAGCATTTT. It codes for CASSSGTGVLGNQPQHF. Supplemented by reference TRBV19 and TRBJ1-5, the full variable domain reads DGGITQSPKYLFRKEGQNVTLSCEQNLNHDAMYWYRQDPGQGLRLIYYSQIVNDFQKGDIAEGYSVSREKKESFPLTVTSAQKNPTAFYLCASSSGTGVLGNQPQHFGDGTRLSIL.

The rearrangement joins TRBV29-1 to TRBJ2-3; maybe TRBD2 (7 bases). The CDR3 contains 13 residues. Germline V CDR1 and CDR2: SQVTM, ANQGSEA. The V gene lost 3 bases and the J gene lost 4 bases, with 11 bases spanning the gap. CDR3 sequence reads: CSVEEGGADTQYF. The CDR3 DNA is TGCAGCGTTGAGGAGGGGGGGGCAGATACGCAGTATTTT.

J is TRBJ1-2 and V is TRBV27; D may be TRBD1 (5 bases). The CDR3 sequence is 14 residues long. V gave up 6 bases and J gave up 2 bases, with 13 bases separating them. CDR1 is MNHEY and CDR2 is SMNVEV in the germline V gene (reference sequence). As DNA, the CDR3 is TGTGCCAGCAGACCTACAGGAACCAACTATGGCTACACCTTC. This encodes CASRPTGTNYGYTF.

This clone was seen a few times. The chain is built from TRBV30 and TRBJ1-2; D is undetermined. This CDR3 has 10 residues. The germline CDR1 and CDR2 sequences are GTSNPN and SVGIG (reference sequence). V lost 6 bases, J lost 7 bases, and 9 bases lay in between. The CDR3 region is CACQGIGYTF. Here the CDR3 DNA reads TGTGCCTGCCAAGGGATTGGCTACACCTTC.

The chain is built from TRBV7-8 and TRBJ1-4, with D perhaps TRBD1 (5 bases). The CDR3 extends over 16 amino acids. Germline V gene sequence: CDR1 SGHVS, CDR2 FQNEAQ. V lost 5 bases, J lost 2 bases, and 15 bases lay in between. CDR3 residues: CASSLNDRGTNEKLFF. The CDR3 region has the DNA TGTGCCAGCAGCCTTAACGACCGGGGCACTAATGAAAAACTGTTTTTT.

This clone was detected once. CDR3 DNA sequence: TGTGCCAGCAGCCAGACAGGGTTTGGCACAGATACGCAGTATTTT. This gives the protein CASSQTGFGTDTQYF. This chain uses TRBV6-5 with TRBJ2-3; 7 bases map to TRBD1. V lost 6 bases, J lost 1 base, and 7 bases stayed unmatched. Germline-derived CDR1 and CDR2 are MNHEY and SVGAGI. CDR3 length: 15 residues.

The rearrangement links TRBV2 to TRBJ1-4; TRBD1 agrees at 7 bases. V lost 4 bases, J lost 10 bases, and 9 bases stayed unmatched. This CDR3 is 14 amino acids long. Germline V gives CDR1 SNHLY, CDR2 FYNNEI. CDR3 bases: TGTGCCAGCAGTGGTGGGACAGCGGACCTAAAACTGTTTTTT. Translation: CASSGGTADLKLFF.

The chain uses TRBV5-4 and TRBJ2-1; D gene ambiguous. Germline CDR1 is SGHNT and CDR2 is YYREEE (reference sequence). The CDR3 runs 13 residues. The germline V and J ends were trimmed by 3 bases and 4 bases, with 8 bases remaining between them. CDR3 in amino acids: CASSSGLYNEQFF. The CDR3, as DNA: TGTGCCAGCAGCTCGGGTCTTTACAATGAGCAGTTCTTC. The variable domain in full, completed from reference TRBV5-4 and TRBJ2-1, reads ETGVTQSPTHLIKTRGQQVTLRCSSQSGHNTVSWYQQALGQGPQFIFQYYREEENGRGNFPPRFSGLQFPNYSSELNVNALELDDSALYLCASSSGLYNEQFFGPGTRLTVL.

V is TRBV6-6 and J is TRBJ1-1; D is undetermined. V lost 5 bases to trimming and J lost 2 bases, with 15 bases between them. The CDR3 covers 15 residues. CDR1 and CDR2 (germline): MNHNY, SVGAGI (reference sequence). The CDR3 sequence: CASSTAIRTNTEAFF. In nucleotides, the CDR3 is TGTGCCAGCAGTACGGCGATTCGAACCAACACTGAAGCTTTCTTT.

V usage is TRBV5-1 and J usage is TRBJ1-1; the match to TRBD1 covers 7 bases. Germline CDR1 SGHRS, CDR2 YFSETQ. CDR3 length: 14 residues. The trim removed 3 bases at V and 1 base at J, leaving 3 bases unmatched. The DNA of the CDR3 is TGCGCCAGCAGCTCGGGACAGAAGAACACTGAAGCTTTCTTT. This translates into CASSSGQKNTEAFF.

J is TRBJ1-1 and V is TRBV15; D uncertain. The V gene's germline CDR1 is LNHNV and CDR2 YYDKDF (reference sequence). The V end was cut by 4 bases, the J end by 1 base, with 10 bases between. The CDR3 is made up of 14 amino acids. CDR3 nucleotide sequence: TGTGCCACCAGCAAACCGACTGAGAACACTGAAGCTTTCTTT. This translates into CATSKPTENTEAFF.

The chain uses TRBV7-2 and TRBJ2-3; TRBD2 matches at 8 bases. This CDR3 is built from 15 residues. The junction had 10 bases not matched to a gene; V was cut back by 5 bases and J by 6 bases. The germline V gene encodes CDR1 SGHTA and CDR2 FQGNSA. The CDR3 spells CASSPFGGAADTQYF. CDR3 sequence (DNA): TGTGCCAGCAGCCCCTTCGGGGGGGCCGCGGATACGCAGTATTTT.

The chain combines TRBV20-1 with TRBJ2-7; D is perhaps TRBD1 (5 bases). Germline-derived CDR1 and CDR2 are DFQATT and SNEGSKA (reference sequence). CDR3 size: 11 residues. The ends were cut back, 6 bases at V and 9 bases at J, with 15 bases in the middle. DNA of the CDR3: TGCAGTGCCCTAGGTTTTACAGGGCAGTACTTC. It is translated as CSALGFTGQYF.